A single sample gave rise to the 14 T cell receptor beta chains below, sequenced in a study of blood T cell repertoires in COVID-19. The protocol was immunoSEQ multiplex PCR, while the TCRdb copy is restricted to in-frame clones and leaves out a portion. The sample shows 280,000 or so clones, approximately 90% of them seen only once. Source material: peripheral blood. The receptors here all came from an older woman with acute or convalescent COVID-19.

V gene TRBV6-2 or TRBV6-3 combines with J gene TRBJ1-5, with D possibly matching TRBD1 (5 bases). This CDR3 comprises 16 residues. Trimming stripped 6 bases from V and 1 base from J, with 16 bases between. Germline V gene sequence: CDR1 MNHEY, CDR2 SVGEGT. CDR3 loop: CASSRQEGVSNQPQHF. The CDR3 nucleotides are TGTGCCAGCAGCCGCCAGGAAGGGGTGAGCAATCAGCCCCAGCATTTT.

J is TRBJ2-3 and V is TRBV9; 7 positions agree with TRBD2. With 3 bases clipped from V and 2 bases from J, the junction kept 6 bases outside the gene matches. Germline CDR1 and CDR2: SGDLS and YYNGEE. This CDR3 spans 15 amino acids. The CDR3 loop is CASSEASGYTDTQYF. CDR3 DNA: TGTGCCAGCAGCGAGGCTAGCGGCTACACAGATACGCAGTATTTT. Full variable domain (missing parts from reference TRBV9 and TRBJ2-3): DSGVTQTPKHLITATGQRVTLRCSPRSGDLSVYWYQQSLDQGLQFLIQYYNGEERAKGNILERFSAQQFPDLHSELNLSSLELGDSALYFCASSEASGYTDTQYFGPGTRLTVL.

The rearrangement links TRBV4-3 to TRBJ1-4; 9 bases align to TRBD1. This CDR3 is built from 16 residues. Germline V gene sequence: CDR1 LGHNA, CDR2 YSLEER. The junction had 8 bases not matched to a gene; V was cut back by 4 bases and J by 5 bases. The chain's CDR3 is CASSPGGGQGNEKLFF. Here the CDR3 DNA reads TGCGCCAGCAGCCCAGGGGGAGGACAGGGGAATGAAAAACTGTTTTTT.

The chain is built from TRBV7-9 and TRBJ2-2; 7 positions match TRBD2. This CDR3 is built from 14 residues. The trim removed 5 bases at V and 3 bases at J, leaving 3 bases unmatched. CDR1 and CDR2 from the germline V gene are SEHNR and FQNEAQ (reference sequence). This CDR3 reads CASSPAGDTGELFF. CDR3 sequence (DNA): TGTGCCAGCAGCCCCGCGGGAGACACCGGGGAGCTGTTTTTT.

The gene calls are TRBV5-4 and TRBJ1-6, with 8 bases fitting TRBD1. This CDR3 is built from 15 residues. The ends lost 4 bases at V and 7 bases at J; junction bases unmatched: 7. Germline CDR1 reads SGHNT; CDR2 reads YYREEE (reference sequence). CDR3 region: CASSTGQGGNSPLHF. The CDR3 nucleotides are TGTGCCAGCAGCACTGGACAGGGTGGGAATTCACCCCTCCACTTT.

The chain is built from TRBV28 and TRBJ1-5; D might be TRBD1 (5 bases). Looked up from germline, CDR1 is MDHEN and CDR2 is SYDVKM. V gave up 6 bases and J gave up 3 bases, with 15 bases separating them. The CDR3 contains 15 residues. CDR3 loop: CASSPWGRLNQPQHF. As DNA, the CDR3 is TGTGCCAGCAGCCCTTGGGGCAGGCTCAATCAGCCCCAGCATTTT.

This CDR3 reads CASSAPPGKYGYTF. CDR3 coding DNA: TGTGCCAGCAGCGCCCCCCCCGGGAAGTATGGCTACACCTTC. The rearrangement joins TRBV9 to TRBJ1-2; no clear D. There are 14 residues in the CDR3. The V end was cut by 3 bases, the J end by 5 bases, with 14 bases between. The germline V gene has CDR1 SGDLS and CDR2 YYNGEE.

This chain connects TRBV5-4 to TRBJ1-1; 10 nucleotides agree with TRBD1. Trimming removed 5 bases from V and 5 bases from J; junction bases left unmatched: 9. The CDR3 is made up of 15 amino acids. Germline V lookup: CDR1 SGHNT, CDR2 YYREEE (reference sequence). The CDR3 is CASRLDRGLSTEAFF. In nucleotides, the CDR3 is TGTGCCAGCAGGCTCGACAGGGGGCTGAGTACTGAAGCTTTCTTT. Filled out from reference TRBV5-4 and TRBJ1-1, the complete variable domain reads ETGVTQSPTHLIKTRGQQVTLRCSSQSGHNTVSWYQQALGQGPQFIFQYYREEENGRGNFPPRFSGLQFPNYSSELNVNALELDDSALYLCASRLDRGLSTEAFFGQGTRLTVV.

V usage is TRBV28 and J usage is TRBJ2-7; TRBD1 matches 7 bases. V lost 2 bases, J lost 3 bases, and 4 bases stayed unmatched. Germline assignment: CDR1 MDHEN and CDR2 SYDVKM. This CDR3 contains 14 residues. The DNA for the CDR3 is TGTGCCAGCAGTTTACAGGGGGTGAACTACGAGCAGTACTTC. Its translation is CASSLQGVNYEQYF.

V is TRBV6-5 and J is TRBJ1-3; D gene uncertain. V lost 5 bases and J lost 0, with 11 bases in between. Germline V lookup: CDR1 MNHEY, CDR2 SVGAGI. The length of the CDR3 is 15 residues. The CDR3 DNA reads as TGTGCCAGCAGTACCCGGGAGGGCTCTGGAAACACCATATATTTT. This translates into CASSTREGSGNTIYF.

CDR3: CASSIRSGGNTGELFF. CDR3 DNA sequence: TGTGCCAGCAGCATCCGAAGCGGGGGGAACACCGGGGAGCTGTTTTTT. This chain links TRBV7-3 with TRBJ2-2, with TRBD2 matching 8 bases. CDR3 length equals 16 residues. Germline values: CDR1 SGHTA, CDR2 FQGTGA. V lost 5 bases, J lost 1 base, and 6 bases stayed unmatched.

This chain uses TRBV5-6 with TRBJ2-7; the match to TRBD2 covers 8 bases. The CDR3 has 14 amino acids. CDR1 and CDR2 from the germline V gene are SGHDT and YYEEEE. Unmatched junction bases numbered 4, after V lost 2 bases and J lost 3 bases. This chain's CDR3 is CASSLRLAHYEQYF. The CDR3 bases are TGTGCCAGCAGCTTACGACTAGCGCACTACGAGCAGTACTTC.

The CDR3 is CSARTSGLGETQYF. The CDR3 DNA reads TGCAGCGCACGGACTAGCGGGCTCGGGGAGACCCAGTACTTC. The chain couples TRBV29-1 to TRBJ2-5; 11 bases map to TRBD2. CDR3 length: 14 amino acids. In germline, CDR1 is SQVTM, CDR2 ANQGSEA. V shed 7 bases and J 5 bases; nucleotides not matched to a gene: 9.

This clone was recorded only once. The rearrangement links TRBV18 to TRBJ2-7; 8 positions agree with TRBD2. Germline V gene data show CDR1 as KGHSH and CDR2 as LQKENI. V lost 8 bases, J lost 7 bases, and 13 bases stayed unmatched. The CDR3 is 14 amino acids. The DNA of the CDR3 is TGTGCCAGCCACGGGTCGGGAGGGTCGGATGAGCAGTACTTC. It codes for CASHGSGGSDEQYF.